This entry is about one T cell receptor beta chain. The data were taken from a study of blood T cell repertoires in COVID-19. Across the study: Samples taken during acute and convalescent COVID-19 were collected in the United States, Italy and Spain.

The CDR3 has 16 residues. The V end was cut by 4 bases, the J end by 6 bases, with 19 bases between. CDR1 and CDR2 from the germline V gene are SGHRS and YFSETQ. Per the original methods: Amplifying reference gene primers gave estimates of nucleated cell counts. Sequencing used immunoSEQ multiplex PCR; TCRdb keeps in-frame clones, though not all of them. V, J and clone size were drawn from that table, and D and trimming were deduced from the DNA. This sample has 100,000 to 150,000 clones, with around four fifths found just once. The source of this sequence is a human donor in a cohort sampled during active COVID-19. The sequenced material came from peripheral blood. V and J are TRBV5-1 and TRBJ2-2, with TRBD2 as a possible D gene (5 bases). The CDR3 DNA reads TGCGCCAGCAGCAGGAACGGTCCGGGAAGTGCCGGGGAGCTGTTTTTT. Its protein product is CASSRNGPGSAGELFF.